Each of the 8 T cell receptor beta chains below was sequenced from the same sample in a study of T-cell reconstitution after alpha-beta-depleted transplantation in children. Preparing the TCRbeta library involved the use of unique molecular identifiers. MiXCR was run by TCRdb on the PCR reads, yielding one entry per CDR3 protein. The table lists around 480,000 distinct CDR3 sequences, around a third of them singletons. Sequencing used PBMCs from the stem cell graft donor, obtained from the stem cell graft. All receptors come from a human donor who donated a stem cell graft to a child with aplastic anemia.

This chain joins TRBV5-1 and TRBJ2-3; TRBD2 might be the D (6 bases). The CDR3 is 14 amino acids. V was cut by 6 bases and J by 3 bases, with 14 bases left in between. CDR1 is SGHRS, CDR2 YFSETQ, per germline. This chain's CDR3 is CASTLAIPTDTQYF. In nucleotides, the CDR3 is TGCGCCAGCACACTAGCTATCCCTACAGATACGCAGTATTTT.

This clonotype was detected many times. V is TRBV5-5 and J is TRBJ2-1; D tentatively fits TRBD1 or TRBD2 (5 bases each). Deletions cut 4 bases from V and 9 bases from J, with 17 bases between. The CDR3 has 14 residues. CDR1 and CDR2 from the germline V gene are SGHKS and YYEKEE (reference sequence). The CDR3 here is CASSPRDGSLEQFF. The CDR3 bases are TGTGCCAGCAGCCCCCGGGACGGTTCCCTTGAGCAGTTCTTC.

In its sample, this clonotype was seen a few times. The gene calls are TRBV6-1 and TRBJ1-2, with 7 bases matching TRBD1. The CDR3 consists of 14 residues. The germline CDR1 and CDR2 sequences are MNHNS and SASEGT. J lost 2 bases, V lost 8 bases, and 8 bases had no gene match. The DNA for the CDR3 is TGTGCCAGCGGGGACAGACAGCTGAACTATGGCTACACCTTC. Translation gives CASGDRQLNYGYTF.

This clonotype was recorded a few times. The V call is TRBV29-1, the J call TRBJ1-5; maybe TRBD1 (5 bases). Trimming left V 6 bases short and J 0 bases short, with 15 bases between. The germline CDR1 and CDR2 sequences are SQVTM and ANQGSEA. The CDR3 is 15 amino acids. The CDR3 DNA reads TGCAGCGTGGCTCAAGGGACGGATAGCAATCAGCCCCAGCATTTT. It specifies CSVAQGTDSNQPQHF.

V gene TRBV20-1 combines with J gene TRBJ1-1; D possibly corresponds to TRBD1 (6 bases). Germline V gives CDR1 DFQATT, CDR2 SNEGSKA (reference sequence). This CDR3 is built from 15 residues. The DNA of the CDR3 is TGCAGGGCCTTGCCGGGGGGCGCGAGGAACACTGAAGCTTTCTTT. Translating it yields CRALPGGARNTEAFF.

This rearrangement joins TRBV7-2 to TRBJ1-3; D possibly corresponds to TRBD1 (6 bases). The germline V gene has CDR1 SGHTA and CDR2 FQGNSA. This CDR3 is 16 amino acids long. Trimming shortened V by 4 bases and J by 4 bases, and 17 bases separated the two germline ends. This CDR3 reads CASSSQGPRSGNTIYF. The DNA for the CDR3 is TGTGCCAGCAGCTCGCAGGGGCCTCGCAGCGGAAACACCATATATTTT.

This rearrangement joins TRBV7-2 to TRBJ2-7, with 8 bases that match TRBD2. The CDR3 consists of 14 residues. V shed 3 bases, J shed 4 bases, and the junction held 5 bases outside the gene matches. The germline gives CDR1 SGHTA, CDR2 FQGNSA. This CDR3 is CASSLGLEQYEQYF. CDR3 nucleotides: TGTGCCAGCAGCTTGGGACTAGAGCAGTACGAGCAGTACTTC. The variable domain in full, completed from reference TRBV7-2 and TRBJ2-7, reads GAGVSQSPSNKVTEKGKDVELRCDPISGHTALYWYRQSLGQGLEFLIYFQGNSAPDKSGLPSDRFSAERTGGSVSTLTIQRTQQEDSAVYLCASSLGLEQYEQYFGPGTRLTVT.

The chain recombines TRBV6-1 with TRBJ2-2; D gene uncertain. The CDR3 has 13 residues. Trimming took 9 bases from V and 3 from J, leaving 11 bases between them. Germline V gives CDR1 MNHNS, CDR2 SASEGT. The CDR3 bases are TGTGCCAGTCACGGACGGGACACCGGGGAGCTGTTTTTT. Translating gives CASHGRDTGELFF.